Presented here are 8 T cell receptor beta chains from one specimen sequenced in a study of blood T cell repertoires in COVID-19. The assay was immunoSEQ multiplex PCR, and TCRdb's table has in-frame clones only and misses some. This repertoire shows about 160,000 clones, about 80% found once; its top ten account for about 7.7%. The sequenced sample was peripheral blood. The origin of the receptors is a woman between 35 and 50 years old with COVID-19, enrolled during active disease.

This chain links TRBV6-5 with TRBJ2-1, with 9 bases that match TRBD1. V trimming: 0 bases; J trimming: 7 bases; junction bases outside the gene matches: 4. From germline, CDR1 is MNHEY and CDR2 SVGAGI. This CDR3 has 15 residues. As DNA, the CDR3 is TGTGCCAGCAGTTACTCAGGGACAGGGACGAATGAGCAGTTCTTC. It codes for CASSYSGTGTNEQFF.

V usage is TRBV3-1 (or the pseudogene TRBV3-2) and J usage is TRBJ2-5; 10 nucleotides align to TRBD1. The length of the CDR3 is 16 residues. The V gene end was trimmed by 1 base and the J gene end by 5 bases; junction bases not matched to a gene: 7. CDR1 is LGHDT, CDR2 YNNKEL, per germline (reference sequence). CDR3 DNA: TGTGCCAGCAGCCAAGTTGCGACAGGGGGCGAGGAGACCCAGTACTTC. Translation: CASSQVATGGEETQYF.

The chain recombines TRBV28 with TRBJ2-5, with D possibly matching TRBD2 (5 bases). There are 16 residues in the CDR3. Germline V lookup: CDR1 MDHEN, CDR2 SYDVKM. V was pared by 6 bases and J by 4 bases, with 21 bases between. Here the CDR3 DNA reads TGTGCCAGCAGCTCCCATCTGCCTACCCGGGGAGAGACCCAGTACTTC. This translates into CASSSHLPTRGETQYF.

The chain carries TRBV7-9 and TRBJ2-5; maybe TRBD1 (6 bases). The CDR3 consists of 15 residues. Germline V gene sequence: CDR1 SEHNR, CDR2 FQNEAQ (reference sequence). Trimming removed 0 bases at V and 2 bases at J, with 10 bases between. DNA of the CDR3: TGTGCCAGCAGCTTAGCGGCCGGGACACAAGAGACCCAGTACTTC. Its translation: CASSLAAGTQETQYF.

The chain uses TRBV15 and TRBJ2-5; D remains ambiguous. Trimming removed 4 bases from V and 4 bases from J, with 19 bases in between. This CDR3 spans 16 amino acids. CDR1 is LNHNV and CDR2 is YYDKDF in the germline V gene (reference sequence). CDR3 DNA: TGTGCCACCAGCACCGACCTTCTCGGGTCGGCAGAGACCCAGTACTTC. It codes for CATSTDLLGSAETQYF.

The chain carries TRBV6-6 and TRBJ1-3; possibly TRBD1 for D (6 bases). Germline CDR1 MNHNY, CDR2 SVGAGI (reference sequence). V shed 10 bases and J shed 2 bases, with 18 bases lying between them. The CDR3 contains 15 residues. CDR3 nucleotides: TGTGCCATCACGCGGGGGCGGAAGACTGGAAACACCATATATTTT. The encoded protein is CAITRGRKTGNTIYF.

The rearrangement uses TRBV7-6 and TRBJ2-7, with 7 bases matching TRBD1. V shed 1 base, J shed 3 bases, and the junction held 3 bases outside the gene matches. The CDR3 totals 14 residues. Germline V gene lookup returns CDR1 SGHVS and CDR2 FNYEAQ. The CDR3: CASSLVGGGYEQYF. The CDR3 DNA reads TGTGCCAGCAGCTTAGTAGGGGGCGGCTACGAGCAGTACTTC.

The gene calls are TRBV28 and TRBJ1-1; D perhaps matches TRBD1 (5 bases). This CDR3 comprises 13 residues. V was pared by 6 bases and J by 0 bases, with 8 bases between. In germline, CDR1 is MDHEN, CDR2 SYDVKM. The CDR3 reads CASSDRMNTEAFF. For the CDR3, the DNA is TGTGCCAGCAGCGACAGAATGAACACTGAAGCTTTCTTT.